This TCR beta chain was observed in a study of blood T cell repertoires in COVID-19. Of note for this clone: Additional DNA sequences in this sample encode the identical CDR3.

The method was immunoSEQ multiplex PCR; TCRdb's version includes in-frame clones alone and lacks a portion of them. The sample lists some 450,000 clones; around 88% were seen once. The TCR comes from a woman in her forties or fifties with COVID-19, enrolled during active disease. Sequencing was performed on peripheral blood.

The CDR3 sequence: CAWSVRGGNYGYTF. The CDR3 DNA reads TGTGCCTGGAGTGTCCGGGGGGGAAACTATGGCTACACCTTC. The V call is TRBV30, the J call TRBJ1-2; possibly TRBD1 for D (5 bases). CDR3 length: 14 amino acids. V lost 0 bases, J lost 2 bases, and 10 bases lay in between. The V gene's germline CDR1 is GTSNPN and CDR2 SVGIG (reference sequence).